Sequencing of this TCR beta chain was carried out in a study of cytomegalovirus exposure and HLA in healthy donors. Findings and limits, study-wide: A later analysis revealed that TCR association rates differed between HLA loci, peaking at DRB1 and bottoming out at HLA-C. Data from an earlier analysis indicated that most TCR beta V segments were productive either about 87% or about 30% of the time. It was reported that TCR beta sequences correctly inferred the HLA-A and HLA-B alleles for most subjects. Later on, an analysis found that several of the most significant clusters appeared to be linked to common viral pathogens, which included parvovirus B19.

The CDR3 sequence is 16 residues long. Trimming removed 4 bases from V and 1 base from J; junction bases left unmatched: 5. Germline V lookup: CDR1 SGHNT, CDR2 YENEEA. With respect to this clone: Its antigen remains unknown.

60 Vbeta and 13 Jbeta primers were used in PCR. Produced via immunoSEQ multiplex PCR; TCRdb's table is partial and in-frame only. The data show 150,000 or so clones, less than 90% seen once. The J gene is TRBJ2-3, the V gene TRBV11-3; 10 nucleotides line up with TRBD2. The receptor was derived from a male donor in good health and CMV-seropositive. Sequencing used PBMCs. The CDR3, as DNA: TGTGCCAGCAGCTCTCGGACTAGCGGTGGCACAGATACGCAGTATTTT. This encodes CASSSRTSGGTDTQYF.